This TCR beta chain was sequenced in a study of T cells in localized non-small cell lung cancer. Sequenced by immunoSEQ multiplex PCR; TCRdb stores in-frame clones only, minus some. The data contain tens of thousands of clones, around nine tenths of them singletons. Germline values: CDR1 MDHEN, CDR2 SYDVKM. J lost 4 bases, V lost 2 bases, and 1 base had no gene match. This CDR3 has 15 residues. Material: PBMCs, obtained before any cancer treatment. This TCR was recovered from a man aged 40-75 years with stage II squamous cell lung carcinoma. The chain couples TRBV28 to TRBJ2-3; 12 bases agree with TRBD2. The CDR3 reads CASSLLAGGADTQYF. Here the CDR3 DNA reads TGTGCCAGCAGTTTACTAGCGGGAGGGGCAGATACGCAGTATTTT.